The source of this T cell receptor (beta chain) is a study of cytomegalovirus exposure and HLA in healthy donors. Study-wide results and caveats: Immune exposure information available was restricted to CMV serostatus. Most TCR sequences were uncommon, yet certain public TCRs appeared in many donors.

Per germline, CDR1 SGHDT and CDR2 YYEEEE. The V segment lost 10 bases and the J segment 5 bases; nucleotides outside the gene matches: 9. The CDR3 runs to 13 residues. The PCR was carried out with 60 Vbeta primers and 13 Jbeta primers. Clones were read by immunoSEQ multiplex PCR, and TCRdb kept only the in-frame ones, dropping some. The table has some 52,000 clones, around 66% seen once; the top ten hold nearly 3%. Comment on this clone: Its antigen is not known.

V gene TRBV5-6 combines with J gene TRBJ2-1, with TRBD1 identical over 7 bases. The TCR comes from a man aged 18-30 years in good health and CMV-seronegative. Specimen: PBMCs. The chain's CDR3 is CAGEDRLNNEQFF. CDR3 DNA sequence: TGTGCCGGCGAGGACAGGTTGAACAATGAGCAGTTCTTC.